These 25 T cell receptor beta chains share one sample of origin, sequenced in a study of cytomegalovirus exposure and HLA in healthy donors. Primers: 60 Vbeta forward and 13 Jbeta reverse. Here immunoSEQ multiplex PCR was the method, and the copy in TCRdb shows in-frame clones only, minus some. The sample carries 150,000 to 200,000 clones, 82% recorded once. The material sequenced was PBMCs. The receptors shown here come from a man aged 40-49 years in good health and CMV-seronegative.

The rearrangement uses TRBV2 and TRBJ2-1, with 9 positions matching TRBD2. The CDR3 has 15 amino acids. The V gene end was trimmed by 6 bases and the J gene end by 10 bases; junction bases not matched to a gene: 13. CDR1 and CDR2 (germline): SNHLY, FYNNEI. CDR3 region: CASRAPGLAGKEQFF. DNA of the CDR3: TGTGCCAGCAGGGCTCCGGGACTAGCTGGAAAAGAGCAGTTCTTC.

The count of this clone is one. The chain uses TRBV29-1 and TRBJ1-1, with D possibly TRBD1 on 6 matching bases. Trimming took 4 bases from V and 3 from J, leaving 12 bases between them. The CDR3 length is 13 residues. Germline V lookup: CDR1 SQVTM, CDR2 ANQGSEA. The CDR3: CSVGGLRDTEAFF. The CDR3 nucleotides are TGCAGCGTTGGGGGGCTTCGAGACACTGAAGCTTTCTTT.

The chain joins TRBV28 to TRBJ2-4; TRBD1 agrees at 10 bases. The germline CDR1 and CDR2 sequences are MDHEN and SYDVKM. The CDR3 is 16 residues long. With 7 bases clipped from V and 1 base from J, the junction kept 7 bases outside the gene matches. CDR3 region: CASTRDRGLAKNIQYF. The CDR3 DNA reads as TGTGCCAGCACTAGAGACAGGGGGCTGGCCAAAAACATTCAGTACTTC.

This chain connects TRBV6-5 to TRBJ1-5, with 10 bases matching TRBD1. Germline CDR1 reads MNHEY; CDR2 reads SVGAGI. V dropped 10 bases and J dropped 4; count of bases not matched to a gene: 10. The CDR3 contains 15 residues. The CDR3 DNA is TGTGCCACGACTGCGACAGGGGGCTTGAATCAGCCCCAGCATTTT. Translation gives CATTATGGLNQPQHF.

V gene TRBV15 combines with J gene TRBJ2-1; 11 nucleotides align to TRBD2. CDR3 length: 16 residues. Losses at the gene ends were 4 bases for V and 5 bases for J; bases not matched to a gene: 7. The germline gives CDR1 LNHNV, CDR2 YYDKDF (reference sequence). The CDR3 region has the DNA TGTGCCACCAGCACCGAGGGACTAGCGGCCAACAATGAGCAGTTCTTC. Translation gives CATSTEGLAANNEQFF. The complete variable domain, with remaining parts taken from reference TRBV15 and TRBJ2-1, reads DAMVIQNPRYQVTQFGKPVTLSCSQTLNHNVMYWYQQKSSQAPKLLFHYYDKDFNNEADTPDNFQSRRPNTSFCFLDIRSPGLGDTAMYLCATSTEGLAANNEQFFGPGTRLTVL.

This clone was seen just once. The chain uses TRBV5-6 and TRBJ2-4; tentatively, D is TRBD1 (5 bases). This CDR3 spans 15 amino acids. Trimming shortened V by 4 bases and J by 6 bases, and 17 bases separated the two germline ends. Per the germline V gene, CDR1 is SGHDT and CDR2 is YYEEEE. The CDR3, as DNA: TGTGCCAGCAGCCTAATACGAGGCCAGGGAAACATTCAGTACTTC. It codes for CASSLIRGQGNIQYF.

This chain links TRBV7-2 with TRBJ2-3; the match to TRBD2 covers 9 bases. CDR3 length equals 16 residues. V was pared by 3 bases and J by 0 bases, with 4 bases of the junction left unmatched. The germline gives CDR1 SGHTA, CDR2 FQGNSA. The CDR3 DNA is TGTGCCAGCAGCTTGGATCTAGCGGGGAGCACAGATACGCAGTATTTT. It is translated as CASSLDLAGSTDTQYF.

The chain combines TRBV6-1 with TRBJ2-7; D possibly corresponds to TRBD1 (6 bases). V lost 2 bases and J 6 bases, leaving 14 bases between the germline ends. Germline CDR1 MNHNS, CDR2 SASEGT. The CDR3 covers 14 residues. CDR3 sequence reads: CASSEPLRGGEQYF. The CDR3 DNA sequence: TGTGCCAGCAGTGAACCCCTGAGAGGGGGCGAGCAGTACTTC.

This chain joins TRBV7-3 and TRBJ1-5, with 9 bases identical to TRBD1. The CDR3 consists of 14 residues. Germline V CDR1 and CDR2: SGHTA, FQGTGA. With 5 bases clipped from V and 4 bases from J, the junction kept 3 bases outside the gene matches. This CDR3 reads CASSQGQGNQPQHF. CDR3 DNA sequence: TGTGCCAGCAGCCAAGGACAGGGGAATCAGCCCCAGCATTTT.

The V call is TRBV11-2, the J call TRBJ1-4; no reliable D call. The ends were cut back, 0 bases at V and 3 bases at J, with 11 bases in the middle. The CDR3 covers 16 residues. In germline, CDR1 is SGHAT, CDR2 FQNNGV. CDR3 nucleotide sequence: TGTGCCAGCAGCTTAGATCGTCGGAGTTCTAATGAAAAACTGTTTTTT. It is translated as CASSLDRRSSNEKLFF.

This clone was seen just once. The chain is built from TRBV29-1 and TRBJ1-2; tentative D call: TRBD1 (5 bases). Germline CDR1 is SQVTM and CDR2 is ANQGSEA. The ends were cut back, 6 bases at V and 8 bases at J, with 25 bases in the middle. The CDR3 consists of 15 residues. CDR3: CSVLLPLVGGGGYTF. CDR3 nucleotide sequence: TGCAGCGTCCTCCTTCCGCTCGTGGGGGGAGGAGGCTACACCTTC.

This clone occurred a few times. The CDR3 protein is CASSFGGENEKLFF. Here the CDR3 DNA reads TGTGCCAGCAGCTTCGGGGGAGAAAATGAAAAACTGTTTTTT. This chain uses TRBV5-4 with TRBJ1-4; possible D gene TRBD1, 5 bases. Germline values: CDR1 SGHNT, CDR2 YYREEE (reference sequence). CDR3 length equals 14 residues. V was clipped by 2 bases and J by 5 bases, with 10 bases between them.

The chain joins TRBV18 to TRBJ1-1, with 8 bases that match TRBD1. The CDR3 is made up of 14 amino acids. Unmatched junction bases numbered 4, after V lost 2 bases and J lost 5 bases. Germline V gives CDR1 KGHSH, CDR2 LQKENI. The CDR3 coding sequence is TGTGCCAGCTCACCAACAGGGGGTAAAACTGAAGCTTTCTTT. Its translation: CASSPTGGKTEAFF.

The chain has TRBV4-1 and TRBJ2-7; TRBD2 might be the D (5 bases). The V end lost 4 bases, the J end lost 5 bases, and 27 bases lay between the germline ends. Looked up from germline, CDR1 is MGHRA and CDR2 is YSYEKL. CDR3 size: 18 residues. DNA of the CDR3: TGCGCCAGCAGCCCAACGCTCGCGACCGTGGGGAGTCCCCACGAGCAGTACTTC. This sequence encodes CASSPTLATVGSPHEQYF.

The V gene is TRBV28, the J gene TRBJ2-7, with 7 bases identical to TRBD1. The CDR3 covers 13 residues. V gave up 6 bases and J gave up 2 bases; unmatched junction bases: 4. CDR1 is MDHEN and CDR2 is SYDVKM in the germline V gene. The DNA for the CDR3 is TGTGCCAGCAGCCGACAGGGCCCCTACGAGCAGTACTTC. Translation gives CASSRQGPYEQYF.

The chain joins TRBV5-4 to TRBJ2-1; the match to TRBD1 covers 10 bases. Per the germline V gene, CDR1 is SGHNT and CDR2 is YYREEE (reference sequence). Germline trimming cut 4 bases from V and 0 bases from J; bases unmatched to any gene: 1. The CDR3 contains 15 residues. CDR3 region: CASSRDRGSYNEQFF. In DNA form, the CDR3 reads TGTGCCAGCAGCCGGGACAGGGGCTCCTACAATGAGCAGTTCTTC.

The rearrangement uses TRBV28 and TRBJ2-6; TRBD1 might be the D (6 bases). Germline-derived CDR1 and CDR2 are MDHEN and SYDVKM. Trimming left V 6 bases short and J 13 bases short, with 13 bases between. The CDR3 has 12 residues. CDR3 loop: CASRPPDRVLTF. For the CDR3, the DNA is TGTGCCAGCAGACCGCCCGACAGGGTCCTGACTTTC.

The chain carries TRBV7-9 and TRBJ2-6, with a weak D call TRBD1 (6 bases). The germline V and J ends were trimmed by 10 bases and 0 bases, with 16 bases remaining between them. Germline V gene lookup returns CDR1 SEHNR and CDR2 FQNEAQ (reference sequence). The length of the CDR3 is 16 residues. CDR3 amino acids: CAIVQGSLSGANVLTF. As DNA, the CDR3 is TGTGCCATCGTACAGGGCTCTCTCTCTGGGGCCAACGTCCTGACTTTC.

The V gene is TRBV6-4, the J gene TRBJ2-1, with D maybe TRBD2 (6 bases). This CDR3 comprises 15 residues. Trimming pared 9 bases from V and 0 bases from J, leaving 15 bases between. Germline values: CDR1 MRHNA, CDR2 SNTAGT. The CDR3 DNA sequence: TGTGCCAGTAGGAAAGCGGGTAACTCCTACAATGAGCAGTTCTTC. The encoded protein is CASRKAGNSYNEQFF.

J is TRBJ1-2 and V is TRBV7-2; 8 positions match TRBD1. This CDR3 is 15 amino acids long. In germline, CDR1 is SGHTA, CDR2 FQGNSA. The J segment lost 5 bases and the V segment lost 3 bases, leaving 8 bases of the junction unmatched. The CDR3 DNA reads as TGTGCCAGCAGCTTGTATTACGGGACAGGTTATGGCTACACCTTC. This gives the protein CASSLYYGTGYGYTF.

CDR3 in DNA: TGTGCCAGCTCACCAAGGTCGGCGGGAGTGGAGACCCAGTACTTC. Translated, it gives CASSPRSAGVETQYF. The chain carries TRBV18 and TRBJ2-5; TRBD2 agrees at 7 bases. Germline-derived CDR1 and CDR2 are KGHSH and LQKENI. This CDR3 spans 15 amino acids. Germline trimming cut 2 bases from V and 5 bases from J; bases unmatched to any gene: 8.

The chain links TRBV7-8 to TRBJ2-6; possibly TRBD1 for D (5 bases). Trimming removed 5 bases from V and 3 bases from J, with 20 bases in between. The germline CDR1 and CDR2 sequences are SGHVS and FQNEAQ. This CDR3 comprises 18 residues. The CDR3 protein is CASSPSVVRGYGANVLTF. The CDR3 DNA reads as TGTGCCAGCAGCCCCAGCGTAGTTAGGGGATATGGGGCCAACGTCCTGACTTTC.

The CDR3 DNA sequence: TGTGCCAGCAGTCCAACCGCAGGGTACGCTCAGCCCCAGCATTTT. Protein: CASSPTAGYAQPQHF. This chain links TRBV28 with TRBJ1-5; weak D call: TRBD1 (5 bases). Trimming pared 5 bases from V and 6 bases from J, leaving 17 bases between. Germline assignment: CDR1 MDHEN and CDR2 SYDVKM. The CDR3 covers 15 residues.

The V call is TRBV6-5, the J call TRBJ2-5, with D tentatively TRBD2 (5 bases). The germline CDR1 and CDR2 sequences are MNHEY and SVGAGI. V lost 0 bases and J 4 bases, leaving 12 bases between the germline ends. This CDR3 contains 15 residues. The CDR3 nucleotides read TGTGCCAGCAGTTACTCGACTACAGCCGGAGAGACCCAGTACTTC. This encodes CASSYSTTAGETQYF.

The rearrangement uses TRBV23-1 and TRBJ2-7, with D possibly being TRBD1 (6 bases). TRBV23-1 is filed as an ORF, its function uncertain. Deletions cut 0 bases from V and 6 bases from J, with 24 bases between. CDR3 length equals 18 residues. CDR3 residues: CASSQSSMGQGIFVEQYF. The CDR3 DNA sequence: TGCGCCAGCAGTCAATCGAGTATGGGGCAGGGGATATTCGTCGAGCAGTACTTC.